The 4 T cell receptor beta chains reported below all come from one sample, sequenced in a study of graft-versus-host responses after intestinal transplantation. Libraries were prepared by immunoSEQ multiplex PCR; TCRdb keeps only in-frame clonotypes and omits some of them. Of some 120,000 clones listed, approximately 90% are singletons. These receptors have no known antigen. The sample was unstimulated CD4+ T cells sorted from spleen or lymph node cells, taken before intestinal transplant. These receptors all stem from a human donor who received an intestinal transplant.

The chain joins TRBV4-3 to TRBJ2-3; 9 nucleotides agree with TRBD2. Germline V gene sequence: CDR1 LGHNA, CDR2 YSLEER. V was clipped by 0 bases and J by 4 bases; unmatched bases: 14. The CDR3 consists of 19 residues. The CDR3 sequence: CASSQESGARGGFSDTQYF. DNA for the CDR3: TGCGCCAGCAGCCAAGAATCGGGTGCGCGGGGGGGGTTCTCAGATACGCAGTATTTT.

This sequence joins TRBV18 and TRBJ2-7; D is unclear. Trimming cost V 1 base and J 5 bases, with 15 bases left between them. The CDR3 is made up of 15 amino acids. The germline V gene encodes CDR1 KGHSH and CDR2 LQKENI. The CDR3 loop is CASSPLPGQTNEQYF. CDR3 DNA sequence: TGTGCCAGCTCACCACTCCCGGGTCAGACCAACGAGCAGTACTTC.

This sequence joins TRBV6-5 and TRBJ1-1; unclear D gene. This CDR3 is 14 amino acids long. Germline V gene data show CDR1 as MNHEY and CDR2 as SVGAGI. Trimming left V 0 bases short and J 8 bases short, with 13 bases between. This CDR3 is CASSYSEGRVEAFF. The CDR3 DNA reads TGTGCCAGCAGTTACTCGGAGGGTCGGGTCGAAGCTTTCTTT.

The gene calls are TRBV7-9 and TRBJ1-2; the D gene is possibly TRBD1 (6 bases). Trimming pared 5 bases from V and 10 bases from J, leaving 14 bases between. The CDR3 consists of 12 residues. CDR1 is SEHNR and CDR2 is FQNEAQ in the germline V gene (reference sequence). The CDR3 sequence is CASSRQVLDYTF. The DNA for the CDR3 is TGTGCCAGCAGCCGACAGGTTTTGGACTACACCTTC.